A selection of T cell receptor beta chains follows, all from one sample in a study of identical twins. TCRdb re-analysed the 5' RACE reads in MiXCR, keeping a single row per CDR3 protein. The data show about 530,000 distinct CDR3 sequences, approximately 20% seen once. The same sample was also studied in work on yellow fever vaccine responses in identical twins.

Sequencing was carried out using CD4+ T cells sorted from blood. The receptors shown here come from a woman younger than 35 in good health. Each CDR3 is given without its conserved first and last residue.

cdr3_aa,v_call,j_call
ASSPQGRLFEKLF,TRBV12-3/TRBV12-4,TRBJ1-4
ASSLSGLAGGQETQY,TRBV11-2,TRBJ2-5
ASSERPGTPNEQY,TRBV9,TRBJ2-7
ASSDLKRGTYYNEQF,TRBV7-8,TRBJ2-1
ASSGGLDHTDTQY,TRBV2,TRBJ2-3
ASRLLNYEQY,TRBV12-3/TRBV12-4,TRBJ2-7
ASSLGSWADTQY,TRBV5-1,TRBJ2-3
SAEGLAGRETQY,TRBV20-1,TRBJ2-5
ASTRGQGDYQPQH,TRBV6-1,TRBJ1-5
AISEGKGLNTEAF,TRBV10-3,TRBJ1-1
ASREMGFSNQPQH,TRBV19,TRBJ1-5
SARVPGGTEAF,TRBV20-1,TRBJ1-1
ASRGTSGGATQY,TRBV6-1,TRBJ2-5
ASSAPQGGSRTDTQY,TRBV7-8,TRBJ2-3
SVGNSYNSPLH,TRBV29-1,TRBJ1-6
ASRDPQRELF,TRBV6-2/TRBV6-3,TRBJ2-2
ASSHGTSDSYGYT,TRBV4-1,TRBJ1-2
ASTELRFDDGELF,TRBV12-3/TRBV12-4,TRBJ2-2
ASSSFPGFGAETQY,TRBV28,TRBJ2-5
ATSDFRAETQY,TRBV24-1,TRBJ2-5
SARKGVLTYNEQF,TRBV20-1,TRBJ2-1
ASSYGLASNEQF,TRBV7-6,TRBJ2-1